Given below is one T cell receptor beta chain in context. Its antigen is as yet unknown. Donors were drawn from the roughly 110-subject validation cohort, separate from the approximately 680-subject first cohort. Using immunoSEQ multiplex PCR, the repertoire was profiled, and TCRdb retains in-frame clones only, with some absent. In the table there are about 360,000 clones, roughly 90% of which are singletons. CDR3 length equals 17 residues. V gave up 2 bases and J gave up 0 bases; unmatched junction bases: 7. Germline lookup yields CDR1 SGHVS and CDR2 FNYEAQ. The source of the sample is a study of cytomegalovirus exposure and HLA in healthy donors. Study conclusions and caveats: The authors enumerated around 150 TCR beta chains as linked to cytomegalovirus. Three CMV-associated chains proved CMV antigen-specific in vitro. Using the classifier, cytomegalovirus status was reportedly diagnosed with high specificity and sensitivity.

Sequenced material: PBMCs. The receptor was derived from a woman aged 18-29 years in good health and CMV-seronegative. The V and J genes are TRBV7-6 and TRBJ1-3; 7 bases align to TRBD1. CDR3: CASSLQPGQISGNTIYF. DNA for the CDR3: TGTGCCAGCAGCTTACAACCGGGACAGATCTCTGGAAACACCATATATTTT. The variable domain in full, completed from reference TRBV7-6 and TRBJ1-3, reads GAGVSQSPRYKVTKRGQDVALRCDPISGHVSLYWYRQALGQGPEFLTYFNYEAQQDKSGLPNDRFSAERPEGSISTLTIQRTEQRDSAMYRCASSLQPGQISGNTIYFGEGSWLTVV.